Listed below are T cell receptor beta chains from one sample, sequenced in a study of blood T cell repertoires in COVID-19. Sequencing was performed with immunoSEQ multiplex PCR; in TCRdb, only in-frame clones are kept and a portion is missing. The table includes tens of thousands of clones, roughly 84% detected once. The sequenced material came from peripheral blood. These receptor sequences come from a man aged 45-65 years with acute or convalescent COVID-19. The CDR3 runs from the conserved cysteine through the conserved F or W. D genes are given only for firm matches. A row's size may be missing; if present it is once, few, many or a size class.

abundance	v_gene	j_gene	d_gene	CDR3nt	CDR3aa
.	TRBV12-3/TRBV12-4	TRBJ1-2	.	TGTGCCAGCAAGGGGCGACTCCCGTATGGCTACACCTTC	CASKGRLPYGYTF
.	TRBV5-1	TRBJ1-1	.	TGCGCCAGCAGCTTGGATCGGGTCATGAACACTGAAGCTTTCTTT	CASSLDRVMNTEAFF
.	TRBV5-1	TRBJ2-5	TRBD1	TGCGCCAGCAGTTCTTCCGGACAGGACGGGGAGACCCAGTACTTC	CASSSSGQDGETQYF
.	TRBV3-1/TRBV3-2	TRBJ2-7	.	TGTGCCAGCAGCCCCAGGGGCCGGACCTACGAGCAGTACTTC	CASSPRGRTYEQYF
.	TRBV7-2	TRBJ1-5	TRBD1	TGTGCCAGCAGCGGCCCGGGACAGGGCCCGGCGTGGAATCAGCCCCAGCATTTT	CASSGPGQGPAWNQPQHF
.	TRBV9	TRBJ1-4	.	TGTGCCAGCAGCGTCTCTGGGCAGGCTCGTAATGAAAAACTGTTTTTT	CASSVSGQARNEKLFF
.	TRBV6-2/TRBV6-3	TRBJ1-5	TRBD1	TGTGCCAGCAGCCCTTACCAAATACAGGGGATGGGCAATCAGCCCCAGCATTTT	CASSPYQIQGMGNQPQHF
.	TRBV6-6	TRBJ2-3	.	TGTGCCAGCAGTTCCCGAAGCGGAGCAAGCACAGATACGCAGTATTTT	CASSSRSGASTDTQYF
.	TRBV5-1	TRBJ1-4	TRBD1	TGCGCCAGCAGCTTGGACGGACAGGGGGATGAAAAACTGTTTTTT	CASSLDGQGDEKLFF
.	TRBV4-2	TRBJ2-3	TRBD1	TGTGCCAGCAGCCAAGCCGGACAGGGGAGGGCAGATACGCAGTATTTT	CASSQAGQGRADTQYF
.	TRBV7-6	TRBJ2-1	.	TGTGCCAGCAGCTTAGCGTCTTTTGAGCAGTTCTTC	CASSLASFEQFF
few	TRBV28	TRBJ2-2	.	TGTGCCAGCAGGCCGGGACTGGGTTCCCCCGGGGAGCTGTTTTTT	CASRPGLGSPGELFF
.	TRBV19	TRBJ2-1	.	TGTGCCAGTAGTATACAGGGAGGAGATGAGCAGTTCTTC	CASSIQGGDEQFF
once	TRBV10-2	TRBJ2-7	.	TGCGCCAGCAGTGAGACAGGGTTTCCCTACGAGCAGTACTTC	CASSETGFPYEQYF
once	TRBV6-2/TRBV6-3	TRBJ2-5	TRBD2	TGTGCCAGCAGTTACGGTAGCGGGCCTACCCAAGAGACCCAGTACTTC	CASSYGSGPTQETQYF
.	TRBV30	TRBJ1-2	.	TGTGCCTGGTCCTCATTGGCCTTCGGCTACACCTTC	CAWSSLAFGYTF
.	TRBV3-1/TRBV3-2	TRBJ2-1	TRBD2	TGTGCCAGCAGCCACGGACTAGTATGGAATGAGCAGTTCTTC	CASSHGLVWNEQFF
.	TRBV3-1/TRBV3-2	TRBJ1-5	TRBD1	TGTGCCAGCAGCCAAGCGGGACAGGGAGGTAATCAGCCCCAGCATTTT	CASSQAGQGGNQPQHF
.	TRBV2	TRBJ2-5	TRBD2	TGTGCCAGCAGTGATGTAGCGGGAGGGCCGGATGAGACCCAGTACTTC	CASSDVAGGPDETQYF
.	TRBV30	TRBJ2-7	.	TGTGCCTGGAGTCCCTTGGCGGGACTCAACGAGCAGTACTTC	CAWSPLAGLNEQYF
.	TRBV24-1	TRBJ1-2	.	TGTGCCACCAGTGACCCCCTAGCGGGGATATATGGCTACACCTTC	CATSDPLAGIYGYTF
.	TRBV9	TRBJ2-5	.	TGTGCCAGCAGCGCAGGCTTTAACGGGGGGACCCAGTACTTC	CASSAGFNGGTQYF
.	TRBV18	TRBJ1-2	.	TGTGCCAGCTCAGACGGGGATGGCTATGGCTACACCTTC	CASSDGDGYGYTF
.	TRBV7-2	TRBJ2-7	.	TGTGCCAGCAGCTCCCCCGGACCCCACAGGGAGCAGTACTTC	CASSSPGPHREQYF
.	TRBV2	TRBJ2-7	TRBD2	TGTGCCAGCACCACCGGGACTAGCGGGAGGGCCTTTTACGAGCAGTACTTC	CASTTGTSGRAFYEQYF
.	TRBV6-2/TRBV6-3	TRBJ1-2	.	TGTGCCAGCAGTTACTACCCAGAATCTGGCTACACCTTC	CASSYYPESGYTF
.	TRBV6-6	TRBJ1-4	.	TGTGCCAGCAGTTACTCAACAGGATCTAATGAAAAACTGTTTTTT	CASSYSTGSNEKLFF